This entry features one T cell receptor (beta chain) sequence. As yet, its antigen is unknown. This CDR3 region has 13 residues. Trimming stripped 6 bases from V and 8 bases from J, with 16 bases between. Germline CDR1 and CDR2: MNHEY and SVGAGI. The source of the sample is a study of OX40 agonist ivuxolimab in advanced cancers. Study-level results: There was clonal expansion of CD4+ and CD8+ blood T cells by week 6 at 0.1 to 3.0 mg/kg. No determination was made of the antigen specificity of the expanded peripheral T cells.

The method was immunoSEQ multiplex PCR; TCRdb's version includes in-frame clones alone and lacks a portion of them. Of around 79,000 clones listed, roughly 88% are singletons. This material consisted of CD4+ or CD8+ T cells sorted from blood, taken in a trial of the OX40 agonist ivuxolimab. The source is an adult with an advanced solid tumor such as melanoma, head and neck, liver or kidney cancer. This chain uses TRBV6-5 with TRBJ1-1; D unclear. CDR3 amino acids: CASRLGRWSEAFF. The CDR3 DNA follows: TGTGCCAGCAGGCTGGGTCGGTGGTCGGAAGCTTTCTTT.